A single T cell receptor (beta chain) is shown here with its context. The table came from immunoSEQ multiplex PCR; TCRdb's copy has only in-frame clones and leaves some out. The repertoire holds about 2.4 million clones, with roughly 93% as singletons. This specimen comes from a study of shared clonotypes between healthy human individuals. In germline, CDR1 is SSHAT, CDR2 FNYEAQ (reference sequence). CDR3 length equals 15 residues. Trimming took 1 base from V and 5 from J; bases not matched to a gene: 5. The receptor comes from a man aged 18 to 30 in good health. Some clones in this sample may be carry-over from other donors' samples. Sequencing was done on a sample of naive CD4+ T cells from PBMCs. Subset described: CD45RA+ positively selected. This chain joins TRBV7-7 and TRBJ2-5, with TRBD1 identical over 9 bases. CDR3 region: CASSLEQGAGETQYF. The CDR3 DNA is TGTGCCAGCAGCTTAGAACAGGGGGCGGGGGAGACCCAGTACTTC.